The rows below give T cell receptor beta chains drawn from one sample of a study of Graves' ophthalmopathy and Graves' hyperthyroidism. TCRdb recomputed calls from the multiplex PCR reads with MiXCR, one row per CDR3 protein. The sample contains roughly 230,000 distinct CDR3 sequences, 20% to 25% of which appear only once. The material sequenced was peripheral blood. The receptors were gathered from a woman aged 45-60 years with Graves' ophthalmopathy. Both conserved end residues are part of each CDR3. The order of the fields is J gene, V gene, clone size, CDR3 protein. The size entry is marked missing in some rows and otherwise reads once, few, many or a size class.

j_call: TRBJ1-6; v_call: TRBV12-5; clone_size: many; cdr3_aa: CASATGINSPLHF
j_call: TRBJ1-1; v_call: TRBV28; clone_size: many; cdr3_aa: CASSRIGTGNTEAFF
j_call: TRBJ2-7; v_call: TRBV6-1; clone_size: once; cdr3_aa: CASIDRVTEQSF
j_call: TRBJ2-6; v_call: TRBV9; clone_size: many; cdr3_aa: CASSVINSGANVLTF
j_call: TRBJ2-2; v_call: TRBV7-9; clone_size: many; cdr3_aa: CASSSNRETGELFF
j_call: TRBJ2-7; v_call: TRBV12-3/TRBV12-4; clone_size: many; cdr3_aa: CASSLAIGKSSYEQYF
j_call: TRBJ1-5; v_call: TRBV20-1; clone_size: .; cdr3_aa: CSARAGASGQPQHF
j_call: TRBJ1-1; v_call: TRBV28; clone_size: many; cdr3_aa: CASSGSGTGRRGEAFF
j_call: TRBJ1-2; v_call: TRBV12-3/TRBV12-4; clone_size: .; cdr3_aa: CASSLLGANYGYIF
j_call: TRBJ2-5; v_call: TRBV12-5; clone_size: medium-sized; cdr3_aa: CASGDSLQETQYF
j_call: TRBJ2-7; v_call: TRBV19; clone_size: many; cdr3_aa: CASSISGVGTGQSYEQYF
j_call: TRBJ2-2; v_call: TRBV11-2; clone_size: many; cdr3_aa: CASRPTSGIGTGELFF
j_call: TRBJ2-4; v_call: TRBV2; clone_size: many; cdr3_aa: CASSGRVTGKNIQYF
j_call: TRBJ2-5; v_call: TRBV5-1; clone_size: many; cdr3_aa: CASSLAGQPRETQYF
j_call: TRBJ2-5; v_call: TRBV28; clone_size: .; cdr3_aa: CAGRRTMPHQYF
j_call: TRBJ2-5; v_call: TRBV29-1; clone_size: many; cdr3_aa: CSVTTRETQYF
j_call: TRBJ1-1; v_call: TRBV5-1; clone_size: .; cdr3_aa: CASSPITRGNTEAFF
j_call: TRBJ2-5; v_call: TRBV9; clone_size: few; cdr3_aa: CASSVAPALETQYF
j_call: TRBJ1-5; v_call: TRBV6-2/TRBV6-3; clone_size: many; cdr3_aa: CASNDFGGGPQHF
j_call: TRBJ2-7; v_call: TRBV29-1; clone_size: many; cdr3_aa: CSVEGSGYEQYF
j_call: TRBJ2-5; v_call: TRBV7-2; clone_size: many; cdr3_aa: CASSLGPGAGQETQYF
j_call: TRBJ2-7; v_call: TRBV28; clone_size: many; cdr3_aa: CASSSRFPDEQYF
j_call: TRBJ2-2; v_call: TRBV30; clone_size: .; cdr3_aa: CAWSGLAGANTGELFF
j_call: TRBJ2-5; v_call: TRBV30; clone_size: many; cdr3_aa: CAWTYLGQQETQYF
j_call: TRBJ2-7; v_call: TRBV20-1; clone_size: many; cdr3_aa: CSARDGAGRAYEQYF
j_call: TRBJ1-1; v_call: TRBV11-3; clone_size: .; cdr3_aa: CASSSHRGVGTEAFF
j_call: TRBJ1-1; v_call: TRBV5-1; clone_size: .; cdr3_aa: CASSFSSGGEAFF
j_call: TRBJ1-1; v_call: TRBV27; clone_size: .; cdr3_aa: CASTFRSGTTEAFF
j_call: TRBJ2-5; v_call: TRBV20-1; clone_size: few; cdr3_aa: CSASAWDRQETQYF
j_call: TRBJ1-5; v_call: TRBV6-1; clone_size: few; cdr3_aa: CASSTPTGSNQPQHF
j_call: TRBJ2-7; v_call: TRBV24-1; clone_size: many; cdr3_aa: CATQRTGSSYEQYF
j_call: TRBJ1-1; v_call: TRBV19; clone_size: many; cdr3_aa: CASGEDRAYTEAFF
j_call: TRBJ1-6; v_call: TRBV7-9; clone_size: .; cdr3_aa: CASSLGFSPLHF
j_call: TRBJ2-5; v_call: TRBV28; clone_size: many; cdr3_aa: CASSPKVWGETQYF
j_call: TRBJ1-1; v_call: TRBV12-3/TRBV12-4; clone_size: .; cdr3_aa: CASSWGGPEAFF
j_call: TRBJ2-7; v_call: TRBV11-2; clone_size: many; cdr3_aa: CASSSGGGGTVPYEQYF
j_call: TRBJ2-5; v_call: TRBV29-1; clone_size: many; cdr3_aa: CSVLSGQETQYF
j_call: TRBJ1-1; v_call: TRBV12-3/TRBV12-4; clone_size: many; cdr3_aa: CASSSFDRGLTEAFF
j_call: TRBJ2-7; v_call: TRBV6-1; clone_size: .; cdr3_aa: CASDDKAGDSYEQYF
j_call: TRBJ2-7; v_call: TRBV29-1; clone_size: many; cdr3_aa: CSVELAGGMNEQYF
j_call: TRBJ2-7; v_call: TRBV12-3/TRBV12-4; clone_size: many; cdr3_aa: CASSLYAGLGEQYF